This TCR beta chain was identified during a study of T cell responses to AZD1222 COVID-19 vaccine. Trimming took off 6 bases at V and 0 bases at J, with 9 bases between the two ends. Germline V gene lookup returns CDR1 LGHDT and CDR2 YNNKEL (reference sequence). The CDR3 extends over 14 amino acids. Only in-frame clones appear in the TCRdb table, and some are missing; sequencing was by immunoSEQ multiplex PCR. The sample carries about 78,000 clones, over 80% recorded once. This receptor was identified in an adult in good health. This rearrangement joins TRBV3-1 (or the pseudogene TRBV3-2) to TRBJ1-5; unclear D gene. The material sequenced was peripheral blood, taken on day 0 of AZD1222 vaccination. CDR3 loop: CASRVPCSNQPQHF. CDR3 bases: TGTGCCAGCAGAGTGCCTTGTAGCAATCAGCCCCAGCATTTT.